The next 23 T cell receptor beta chains were all read from a single sample in a study of blood T cell repertoires in COVID-19. The method was immunoSEQ multiplex PCR; TCRdb's version includes in-frame clones alone and lacks a portion of them. Altogether fewer than 300,000 clones are present, more than 70% being singletons, with the ten largest covering less than 4%. Sequencing was performed on peripheral blood. Every receptor here comes from a woman between 18 and 29 years old with acute or convalescent COVID-19.

The gene calls are TRBV18 and TRBJ2-7, with D possibly matching TRBD1 (7 bases). CDR1 is KGHSH and CDR2 is LQKENI in the germline V gene. CDR3 length equals 15 residues. Trimming took 2 bases from V and 0 from J, leaving 11 bases between them. This CDR3 reads CASSPNRGLSYEQYF. In DNA, the CDR3 is TGTGCCAGCTCACCAAACAGGGGACTCTCCTACGAGCAGTACTTC.

The chain uses TRBV6-5 and TRBJ2-1; 8 nucleotides line up with TRBD2. V gave up 4 bases and J gave up 5 bases; unmatched junction bases: 4. Germline assignment: CDR1 MNHEY and CDR2 SVGAGI. This CDR3 comprises 14 residues. The CDR3 region has the DNA TGTGCCAGCAGTTCTAGCGGGTCCAACAATGAGCAGTTCTTC. This translates into CASSSSGSNNEQFF.

The genes are TRBV7-2 and TRBJ2-5; 9 nucleotides align to TRBD2. V shed 6 bases and J 1 base; nucleotides not matched to a gene: 6. This CDR3 has 15 amino acids. Germline V CDR1 and CDR2: SGHTA, FQGNSA. The CDR3 bases are TGTGCCAGCAGACGAAGCGGGAGGTCCCAAGAGACCCAGTACTTC. Its translation is CASRRSGRSQETQYF.

The chain combines TRBV15 with TRBJ2-1; tentative D call: TRBD1 (6 bases). V shed 3 bases and J shed 7 bases, with 16 bases lying between them. There are 15 residues in the CDR3. Germline assignment: CDR1 LNHNV and CDR2 YYDKDF (reference sequence). The CDR3 protein is CATSRGPTGNNEQFF. For the CDR3, the DNA is TGTGCCACCAGCAGGGGCCCGACAGGTAATAATGAGCAGTTCTTC.

The table lists this clone with a few counts. The chain employs TRBV7-3 and TRBJ1-1, with D hard to call. Germline V gene lookup returns CDR1 SGHTA and CDR2 FQGTGA. Trimming cost V 0 bases and J 2 bases, with 4 bases left between them. The length of the CDR3 is 13 residues. The CDR3 protein is CASSLTLNTEAFF. The CDR3 DNA is TGTGCCAGCAGCTTAACACTCAACACTGAAGCTTTCTTT.

This clone was seen once. The rearrangement joins TRBV7-9 to TRBJ1-3; D might be TRBD1 (5 bases). Germline lookup yields CDR1 SEHNR and CDR2 FQNEAQ (reference sequence). The CDR3 covers 13 residues. Trimming pared 5 bases from V and 9 bases from J, leaving 14 bases between. CDR3 sequence (DNA): TGTGCCAGCAGCGGAGGGGCACAAGGCACCATATATTTT. This encodes CASSGGAQGTIYF. The full variable domain, in which reference TRBV7-9 and TRBJ1-3 provide the parts outside the CDR3, is DTGVSQNPRHKITKRGQNVTFRCDPISEHNRLYWYRQTLGQGPEFLTYFQNEAQLEKSRLLSDRFSAERPKGSFSTLEIQRTEQGDSAMYLCASSGGAQGTIYFGEGSWLTVV.

The chain links TRBV9 to TRBJ2-2; D is unclear. The V gene's germline CDR1 is SGDLS and CDR2 YYNGEE. V was clipped by 4 bases and J by 0 bases, with 7 bases between them. The CDR3 extends over 14 amino acids. CDR3 sequence reads: CASSTSTNTGELFF. The CDR3 nucleotides are TGTGCCAGCAGCACATCAACGAACACCGGGGAGCTGTTTTTT.

The genes are TRBV11-2 and TRBJ1-2; D remains ambiguous. The length of the CDR3 is 14 residues. Between the trimmed V and J ends, which lost 1 base and 1 base, there was a span of 7 bases. The germline V gene encodes CDR1 SGHAT and CDR2 FQNNGV. In DNA, the CDR3 is TGTGCCAGCAGCTTAGGTGGCAGTAACTATGGCTACACCTTC. Translating gives CASSLGGSNYGYTF.

Here the CDR3 reads CASSLAGGPWNEQFF. The DNA of the CDR3 is TGTGCCAGCAGTTTAGCGGGAGGGCCGTGGAATGAGCAGTTCTTC. The V call is TRBV28, the J call TRBJ2-1; 9 bases map to TRBD2. Per germline, CDR1 MDHEN and CDR2 SYDVKM. The CDR3 sequence is 15 residues long. Trimming at V came to 2 bases and at J to 7 bases, leaving 6 bases not matched to a gene. The full variable domain, completed using reference TRBV28 and TRBJ2-1, is DVKVTQSSRYLVKRTGEKVFLECVQDMDHENMFWYRQDPGLGLRLIYFSYDVKMKEKGDIPEGYSVSREKKERFSLILESASTNQTSMYLCASSLAGGPWNEQFFGPGTRLTVL.

To note about this clone: This CDR3 is also generated by other DNA sequences in the sample. This sequence joins TRBV13 and TRBJ2-7, with 11 bases that match TRBD2. Germline CDR1 reads PRHDT; CDR2 reads FYEKMQ (reference sequence). CDR3 length: 14 residues. Losses at the gene ends were 2 bases for V and 4 bases for J; bases not matched to a gene: 1. The chain's CDR3 is CASSLTSGSYEQYF. The CDR3 nucleotides are TGTGCCAGCAGCTTAACTAGCGGGAGTTACGAGCAGTACTTC.

The chain couples TRBV28 to TRBJ2-3; perhaps TRBD1 as D (10 bases). V lost 3 bases to trimming and J lost 3 bases, with 25 bases between them. The germline V gene has CDR1 MDHEN and CDR2 SYDVKM. The CDR3 loop spans 19 amino acids. The CDR3 DNA sequence: TGTGCCAGCAGTTTTGGTCGGACAGGGGGGAGCGGGAGGACAGATACGCAGTATTTT. This codes for CASSFGRTGGSGRTDTQYF.

J is TRBJ2-7 and V is TRBV11-1; 14 bases line up with TRBD2. Per germline, CDR1 SGHAT and CDR2 FQDESV (reference sequence). This CDR3 has 14 residues. Losses at the gene ends were 8 bases for V and 6 bases for J; bases not matched to a gene: 6. The CDR3: CASRRLAGGGEQYF. The CDR3 DNA reads as TGTGCCAGCCGCCGACTAGCGGGAGGGGGCGAGCAGTACTTC.

The V call is TRBV6-5, the J call TRBJ2-1, with D maybe TRBD2 (6 bases). V was trimmed by 2 bases and J by 4 bases, leaving 12 bases between them. Per germline, CDR1 MNHEY and CDR2 SVGAGI. The CDR3 contains 15 residues. The DNA for the CDR3 is TGTGCCAGCAGTTACATGGCGGGGACGTACAATGAGCAGTTCTTC. Translating it yields CASSYMAGTYNEQFF.

The chain couples TRBV28 to TRBJ2-1, with D maybe TRBD2 (6 bases). In germline, CDR1 is MDHEN, CDR2 SYDVKM. The CDR3 runs to 16 residues. The V gene lost 6 bases and the J gene lost 5 bases, with 20 bases spanning the gap. CDR3 in DNA: TGTGCCAGCAGCCCTTCACGGACTACTTGGCACAATGAGCAGTTCTTC. Translating it yields CASSPSRTTWHNEQFF.

This rearrangement joins TRBV3-1 (or the pseudogene TRBV3-2) to TRBJ2-7; weak D call: TRBD1 (6 bases). V shed 0 bases and J shed 4 bases, with 10 bases lying between them. The germline V gene has CDR1 LGHDT and CDR2 YNNKEL (reference sequence). The CDR3 spans 14 residues. CDR3 region: CASSQDQDRYEQYF. As DNA, the CDR3 is TGTGCCAGCAGCCAAGATCAAGACAGGTACGAGCAGTACTTC.

In this sample, this clone turned up once. V and J are TRBV4-3 and TRBJ2-1; 9 bases fit TRBD2. V was clipped by 0 bases and J by 8 bases; unmatched bases: 8. Looked up from germline, CDR1 is LGHNA and CDR2 is YSLEER. This CDR3 is 16 amino acids long. The DNA of the CDR3 is TGCGCCAGCAGCCAAGATAGAGGACTAGCGCTCTATGAGCAGTTCTTC. It yields the protein CASSQDRGLALYEQFF.

This clone was seen a handful of times. The chain has TRBV4-1 and TRBJ2-7, with a tentative D call TRBD1 (6 bases). Germline CDR1 is MGHRA and CDR2 is YSYEKL. The CDR3 covers 13 residues. Trimming left V 0 bases short and J 4 bases short, with 7 bases between. CDR3 region: CASSQEQGYEQYF. DNA for the CDR3: TGCGCCAGCAGCCAAGAGCAGGGGTACGAGCAGTACTTC.

The chain couples TRBV5-5 to TRBJ2-7; tentative D call: TRBD1 (6 bases). The CDR3 spans 13 residues. Trimming removed 4 bases from V and 2 bases from J, with 10 bases in between. Looked up from germline, CDR1 is SGHKS and CDR2 is YYEKEE (reference sequence). CDR3 sequence (DNA): TGTGCCAGCAGCCCGGGACAAACCTACGAGCAGTACTTC. Protein product: CASSPGQTYEQYF. Full variable domain (remainder filled in from reference TRBV5-5 and TRBJ2-7): DAGVTQSPTHLIKTRGQQVTLRCSPISGHKSVSWYQQVLGQGPQFIFQYYEKEERGRGNFPDRFSARQFPNYSSELNVNALLLGDSALYLCASSPGQTYEQYFGPGTRLTVT.

The J gene is TRBJ2-5, the V gene TRBV24-1, with 10 nucleotides matching TRBD1. V lost 2 bases and J lost 7; bases outside the gene matches: 9. In germline, CDR1 is KGHDR, CDR2 SFDVKD. The CDR3 totals 16 residues. The CDR3 loop is CATSDSGTGATGTQYF. Written as DNA, the CDR3 is TGTGCCACCAGTGATTCCGGGACAGGGGCAACCGGGACCCAGTACTTC.

This sequence joins TRBV23-1 and TRBJ2-7; TRBD1 is a possible D gene (6 bases). TRBV23-1 is known as an ORF, though its function is uncertain. CDR3 length: 12 amino acids. CDR3 nucleotides: TGCGCAACACGGACAGAAGCCTACGAGCAGTACTTC. Protein sequence: CATRTEAYEQYF.

This CDR3 reads CASNAGHHGYTF. The CDR3 DNA sequence: TGTGCCAGCAACGCAGGGCATCATGGCTACACCTTC. This chain connects TRBV13 to TRBJ1-2; a possible D gene is TRBD1 (5 bases). V was cut by 7 bases and J by 6 bases, with 12 bases left in between. Per the germline V gene, CDR1 is PRHDT and CDR2 is FYEKMQ (reference sequence). This CDR3 has 12 residues.

The J gene is TRBJ2-5, the V gene TRBV7-2; a weak D match, TRBD2 (5 bases). The CDR3 totals 17 residues. Trimming removed 1 base at V and 4 bases at J, with 19 bases between. CDR1 SGHTA and CDR2 FQGNSA come from the germline V gene. Here the CDR3 reads CASSLVRTGKGAETQYF. CDR3 nucleotides: TGTGCCAGCAGCTTAGTCAGGACCGGGAAAGGTGCAGAGACCCAGTACTTC.

The CDR3 spells CASSLSSGTAYEQYF. In DNA form, the CDR3 reads TGTGCCAGCAGCTTATCTAGCGGGACTGCCTACGAGCAGTACTTC. The rearrangement uses TRBV7-3 and TRBJ2-7; TRBD2 agrees at 9 bases. The trim removed 2 bases at V and 2 bases at J, leaving 4 bases unmatched. CDR3 size: 15 residues. Germline V CDR1 and CDR2: SGHTA, FQGTGA.